A single TCR beta chain is shown here with its context. Other DNA sequences in the same sample also yield this CDR3. The sample is drawn from a study of T cells in tuberculosis. Overall study: The T cells targeted glucose monomycolate, a mycobacterial lipid, via CD1B.

Cells were sorted from thawed PBMC rested overnight and stained with GMM-loaded CD1B tetramer, viability dye and anti-CD3. The CD1B tetramers carried C32 glucose monomycolate purified from Rhodococcus equi. Before cryopreservation, the sorted PBMC lost their CD14-expressing monocytes. Approximately 110,000 tetramer-negative cells were sorted from each donor. Sequencing of TCR-alpha and TCR-beta chains was unpaired. Produced via immunoSEQ multiplex PCR; TCRdb's table is partial and in-frame only. The table lists around 50,000 clones, 88% of them singletons. The V end was cut by 2 bases, the J end by 2 bases, with 6 bases between. This CDR3 is 13 amino acids long. Germline assignment: CDR1 SGHTA and CDR2 FQGTGA.

This TCR came from an adult woman with latent tuberculosis. The chain employs TRBV7-3 and TRBJ1-1; D gene ambiguous. The specimen was CD1b-GMM tetramer-negative cells sorted from PBMCs. The CDR3 nucleotides are TGTGCCAGCAGCTTAGAGGGAAACACTGAAGCTTTCTTT. Translating it yields CASSLEGNTEAFF. The full variable domain, in which reference TRBV7-3 and TRBJ1-1 provide the parts outside the CDR3, is GAGVSQTPSNKVTEKGKYVELRCDPISGHTALYWYRQSLGQGPEFLIYFQGTGAADDSGLPNDRFFAVRPEGSVSTLKIQRTERGDSAVYLCASSLEGNTEAFFGQGTRLTVV.